This T cell receptor (beta chain) was found in a study of cytomegalovirus exposure and HLA in healthy donors. General study points: Presence/absence results assume similar sequencing depth per donor, which may not hold. Altogether, some 170 TCR beta chains were recorded as cytomegalovirus-associated. What was likely a sequencing artifact was a cluster of highly shared sequence variants. Only CMV serostatus was available as immune exposure information.

13 Jbeta primers and 60 Vbeta primers were used for the PCR. Data came from immunoSEQ multiplex PCR; TCRdb stores just in-frame clones and leaves some out. The table shows around 70,000 clones, with roughly four fifths occurring only once. With regard to this clone: Its antigen is undetermined.

CDR3 size: 12 residues. Trimming removed 4 bases from V and 14 bases from J, with 16 bases in between. Germline V gene lookup returns CDR1 SGHDT and CDR2 YYEEEE. This clonotype originated in a human donor in good health. The chain combines TRBV5-6 with TRBJ2-1; the D gene is possibly TRBD1 (6 bases). The source material was PBMCs. As DNA, the CDR3 is TGTGCCAGCAGCGGGACAAGGGGAGCGGAGTTCTTC. Its translation is CASSGTRGAEFF.